Sequencing of this TCR beta chain was carried out in a study of blood T cells in healthy people across ages. This clonotype came up many times. Then a second PCR, running roughly 7 to 11 cycles, was carried out with a sample-barcoded 5' primer and a J-beta primer mix. TCRdb called the 5' RACE reads again in MiXCR, with one record for every CDR3 protein. The table lists some 560,000 distinct CDR3 sequences, 25% to 35% of them singletons. Germline CDR1 is MGHRA and CDR2 is YSYEKL. Deletions cut 4 bases from V and 0 bases from J, with 10 bases between. The CDR3 has 14 residues. The data were also submitted as part of a second study, on T cells of mothers and their children.

The receptor was derived from a boy aged 2 to 9 in good health. Material for sequencing was blood. The V call is TRBV4-1, the J call TRBJ2-7; D could derive from TRBD1 or TRBD2 (5 bases each). The CDR3 protein is CASSPRDGSYEQYF. The CDR3 DNA follows: TGCGCCAGCAGCCCTCGGGACGGCTCCTACGAGCAGTACTTC.